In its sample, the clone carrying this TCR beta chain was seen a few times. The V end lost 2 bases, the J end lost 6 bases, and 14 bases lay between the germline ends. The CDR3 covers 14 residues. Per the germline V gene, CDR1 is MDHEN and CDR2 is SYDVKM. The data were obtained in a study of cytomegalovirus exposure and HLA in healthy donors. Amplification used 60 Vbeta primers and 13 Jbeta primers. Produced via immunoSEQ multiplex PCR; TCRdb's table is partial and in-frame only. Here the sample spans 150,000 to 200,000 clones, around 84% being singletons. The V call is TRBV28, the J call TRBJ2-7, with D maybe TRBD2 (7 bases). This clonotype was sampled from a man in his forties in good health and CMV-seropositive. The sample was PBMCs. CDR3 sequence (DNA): TGTGCCAGCAGTTTAGGGCAGGGGAGGGGCGAGCAGTACTTC. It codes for CASSLGQGRGEQYF.